Detailed here is one T cell receptor (beta chain). It lacks a known antigen. There are no base qualities to consult, and no much larger clone falls within one base. This sample was included in a study of T cell repertoires in cytomegalovirus infection (dated by TCRdb to between 2018 and 2020). At the level of the whole study: Alongside well-studied HLA-B-restricted epitopes, the peptide stimulations were aimed at recently identified HLA-C-restricted CMV epitopes, whose presentation resists viral immunomodulation. Donor HLA type was relevant to the analysis, as public TCR beta signatures indicated carriage of CMV infection together with the matching HLA type. General conclusions and limits of the study: The ex vivo response was dominated by HLA-C-restricted CMV-specific TCR beta clonotypes, and the single most frequent clonotype in two of eight donors was supplied by these HLA-C-restricted clonotypes. In both this cohort and an independent cohort of 352 donors, the cumulative frequency of public TCR beta family members distinguished carriers of CMV infection plus the relevant HLA type.

Instrument on record: Illumina HiSeq 1500. TCRdb reran the public reads through fastp at Q25 and MiXCR, keeping productive beta chains. Each entry is one CDR3 protein sequence, shown with its most common DNA and genes. This sample gives about 47,000 distinct CDR3 sequences in total; roughly a fifth of them show up just once. Together, the top ten hold about four fifths of the sample. From its cysteine to its phenylalanine, the CDR3 spans 14 amino acids. CDR3 DNA only is kept here, 42 bases in frame from base 1. The CDR1 and CDR2 encoded by the germline V gene are SGHTA and FQGNSA. The germline ends are 11 bases apart after V is trimmed by 2 bases and J by 4 bases. Explained via the paper, the treatment or condition label denotes: in vitro stimulation with specific CMV peptide epitopes to enrich CMV-specific T cells.

Material: CD8+ T cells from cultured PBMCs, obtained from culture after CMV antigen stimulation. The chain uses TRBV7-2 and TRBJ1-1; possibly the D gene is TRBD1, per 5 matching bases. The source of this sequence is a human donor in good health (CMV status not recorded). Some clones in this sample may be carry-over from other donors' samples. The bases are TGTGCCAGCAGCTTATACGTTAGGGGCACTGAAGCTTTCTTT. It translates as CASSLYVRGTEAFF.